One sample yielded the 29 T cell receptor beta chains listed below, sequenced in a study of blood T cell repertoires in COVID-19. The table came from immunoSEQ multiplex PCR; TCRdb's copy has only in-frame clones and leaves some out. This table holds roughly 230,000 clones, roughly 80% found once. The sequenced sample was peripheral blood. Receptors originate from a man aged 50 to 60 with active or convalescent COVID-19.

J is TRBJ1-5 and V is TRBV6-5; TRBD1 agrees at 9 bases. The V gene's germline CDR1 is MNHEY and CDR2 SVGAGI. J lost 5 bases, V lost 6 bases, and 8 bases had no gene match. The CDR3 extends over 15 amino acids. The CDR3, as DNA: TGTGCCAGCAGCCGGGACAGGGCAGGGGATCAGCCCCAGCATTTT. This translates into CASSRDRAGDQPQHF.

The gene calls are TRBV6-1 and TRBJ2-1; tentative D call: TRBD2 (5 bases). The germline CDR1 and CDR2 sequences are MNHNS and SASEGT. The CDR3 contains 15 residues. Between the trimmed V and J ends, which lost 0 bases and 9 bases, there was a span of 15 bases. The CDR3 nucleotides read TGTGCCAGCAGTGAAGCGACTGTAAGAGGGAGTGAGCAGTTCTTC. It is translated as CASSEATVRGSEQFF.

This chain joins TRBV5-1 and TRBJ2-3, with 10 bases identical to TRBD1. V trimming: 4 bases; J trimming: 4 bases; junction bases outside the gene matches: 12. Per germline, CDR1 SGHRS and CDR2 YFSETQ. This CDR3 region has 17 residues. The CDR3 sequence is CASSPLVGQGMADTQYF. Here the CDR3 DNA reads TGCGCCAGCAGCCCTCTCGTGGGACAGGGGATGGCAGATACGCAGTATTTT.

The chain links TRBV25-1 to TRBJ2-3; no clear D gene. This CDR3 contains 12 residues. With 3 bases removed from V and 2 bases from J, the gap between germline ends came to 3 bases. Germline CDR1 is MGHDK and CDR2 is SYGVNS. The CDR3 nucleotides read TGTGCCAGCAGTGACCTCACAGATACGCAGTATTTT. Its translation: CASSDLTDTQYF.

The V call is TRBV6-1, the J call TRBJ1-6; TRBD1 is a possible D gene (5 bases). V was shortened by 2 bases and J by 10 bases, with 12 bases between the two germline ends. Germline CDR1 MNHNS, CDR2 SASEGT. The CDR3 covers 14 residues. The CDR3 protein is CASSEYHRPSPLHF. CDR3 sequence (DNA): TGTGCCAGCAGTGAATATCACAGGCCGTCACCCCTCCACTTT.

CDR3 loop: CASRGQGSPLHF. The DNA of the CDR3 is TGCGCCAGCAGGGGACAGGGATCACCCCTCCACTTT. This chain joins TRBV10-2 and TRBJ1-6; 9 positions agree with TRBD1. Unmatched junction bases numbered 1, after V lost 6 bases and J lost 10 bases. Germline CDR1 is WSHSY and CDR2 is SAAADI. This CDR3 has 12 amino acids.

This clone was seen a handful of times. The CDR3 is CASRSTGGYQPQHF. The DNA for the CDR3 is TGTGCCAGCAGATCTACAGGGGGGTATCAGCCCCAGCATTTT. V and J are TRBV27 and TRBJ1-5; TRBD1 aligns across 8 bases. CDR3 length: 14 amino acids. The germline CDR1 and CDR2 sequences are MNHEY and SMNVEV (reference sequence). After removal of 6 bases from V and 5 bases from J, the junction contained 6 bases not matched to a gene.

The V gene is TRBV7-9, the J gene TRBJ1-1; 9 bases agree with TRBD1. Germline V gene lookup returns CDR1 SEHNR and CDR2 FQNEAQ (reference sequence). This CDR3 has 16 residues. V gave up 5 bases and J gave up 4 bases; unmatched junction bases: 11. CDR3 amino acids: CASSLRTGGGGTEAFF. As DNA, the CDR3 is TGTGCCAGCAGCCTTAGAACAGGGGGCGGCGGCACTGAAGCTTTCTTT.

This chain links TRBV15 with TRBJ2-5, with D perhaps matching TRBD2 (6 bases). The CDR3 is 13 amino acids. V was trimmed by 5 bases and J by 9 bases, leaving 16 bases between them. Germline V gene sequence: CDR1 LNHNV, CDR2 YYDKDF (reference sequence). CDR3 nucleotides: TGTGCCACCAGCCCCCCGGGAAGGGAGGCCCAGTACTTC. Protein product: CATSPPGREAQYF.

The chain couples TRBV9 to TRBJ2-7; 7 positions agree with TRBD1. The CDR3 sequence is 14 residues long. The V segment lost 5 bases and the J segment 5 bases; nucleotides outside the gene matches: 10. Germline V gene data show CDR1 as SGDLS and CDR2 as YYNGEE. The CDR3, as DNA: TGTGCCAGCAGTGACTACGGCGACAGGGACGAGCAGTACTTC. It yields the protein CASSDYGDRDEQYF.

This rearrangement joins TRBV14 to TRBJ2-2; the D is unclear. V lost 4 bases, J lost 4 bases, and 10 bases lay in between. The germline CDR1 and CDR2 sequences are SGHDN and FVKESK. This CDR3 comprises 14 residues. The CDR3 DNA is TGTGCCAGCAGCCTCGGGTTAGGCACCGGGGAGCTGTTTTTT. Translation gives CASSLGLGTGELFF.

This chain joins TRBV12-3 or TRBV12-4 and TRBJ2-7, with 11 nucleotides matching TRBD2. V shed 5 bases, J shed 7 bases, and the junction held 1 base outside the gene matches. The CDR3 totals 12 residues. This chain's CDR3 is CASSRTSGEQYF. In DNA, the CDR3 is TGTGCCAGCAGTAGGACTAGCGGGGAGCAGTACTTC.

The rearrangement links TRBV10-3 to TRBJ1-3, with 10 positions matching TRBD1. After removal of 3 bases from V and 4 bases from J, the junction contained 3 bases not matched to a gene. Looked up from germline, CDR1 is ENHRY and CDR2 is SYGVKD. The CDR3 spans 15 residues. The CDR3, as DNA: TGTGCCATCAGTGACCCGGGACAGGGGGGAAACACCATATATTTT. Translation: CAISDPGQGGNTIYF.

The rearrangement joins TRBV4-1 to TRBJ2-1; TRBD2 might be the D (5 bases). The CDR3 has 14 amino acids. Germline CDR1 reads MGHRA; CDR2 reads YSYEKL. With 6 bases removed from V and 7 bases from J, the gap between germline ends came to 16 bases. The CDR3, as DNA: TGCGCCAGCAGTTTAGGACTCCATGGGAATGAGCAGTTCTTC. Translated: CASSLGLHGNEQFF.

CDR3 in amino acids: CASSRLPGQGNNEQFF. CDR3 nucleotide sequence: TGTGCCAGCAGCCGCCTACCGGGACAGGGGAACAATGAGCAGTTCTTC. The genes are TRBV28 and TRBJ2-1; 10 bases match TRBD1. Germline V CDR1 and CDR2: MDHEN, SYDVKM. V was clipped by 6 bases and J by 5 bases; unmatched bases: 10. The CDR3 extends over 16 amino acids. Full variable domain (rest looked up from reference TRBV28 and TRBJ2-1): DVKVTQSSRYLVKRTGEKVFLECVQDMDHENMFWYRQDPGLGLRLIYFSYDVKMKEKGDIPEGYSVSREKKERFSLILESASTNQTSMYLCASSRLPGQGNNEQFFGPGTRLTVL.

The chain carries TRBV6-5 and TRBJ2-2, with a tentative D call TRBD1 (5 bases). CDR3 length equals 14 residues. Germline CDR1 and CDR2: MNHEY and SVGAGI. Trimming took 5 bases from V and 6 from J, leaving 13 bases between them. DNA for the CDR3: TGTGCCAGCAGTCCCTCGCAGGGCCCCGGGGAGCTGTTTTTT. Translated: CASSPSQGPGELFF.

This clone was seen a single time. Additional DNA sequences in this sample encode the identical CDR3. This chain connects TRBV7-2 to TRBJ2-3; 8 positions match TRBD2. Germline loops: CDR1 SGHTA, CDR2 FQGNSA. The CDR3 runs 16 residues. With V trimmed by 2 bases and J by 0 bases, 4 bases remained unmatched. CDR3 amino acids: CASSLRGGVSTDTQYF. CDR3 nucleotide sequence: TGTGCCAGCAGCTTACGGGGGGGTGTGAGCACAGATACGCAGTATTTT.

The V call is TRBV4-1, the J call TRBJ1-5; 7 nucleotides agree with TRBD1. With V trimmed by 6 bases and J by 4 bases, 6 bases remained unmatched. The V gene's germline CDR1 is MGHRA and CDR2 YSYEKL. This CDR3 is built from 14 residues. The DNA for the CDR3 is TGCGCCAGCAGTCTCCGACAGGGAAATCAGCCCCAGCATTTT. Translated: CASSLRQGNQPQHF.

The chain has TRBV19 and TRBJ2-6, with a tentative D call TRBD1 (6 bases). V gave up 1 base and J gave up 2 bases, with 9 bases separating them. CDR1 LNHDA and CDR2 SQIVND come from the germline V gene (reference sequence). CDR3 length: 16 amino acids. This chain's CDR3 is CASSIVAGAGANVLTF. For the CDR3, the DNA is TGTGCCAGTAGTATAGTGGCAGGGGCTGGGGCCAACGTCCTGACTTTC.

The chain joins TRBV10-3 to TRBJ2-2; the match to TRBD1 covers 8 bases. J gave up 3 bases and V 7 bases, and 4 bases lay outside the gene matches. Per germline, CDR1 ENHRY and CDR2 SYGVKD. CDR3 length: 14 amino acids. CDR3 nucleotides: TGTGCCATCAAACAGGGGGTAGACACCGGGGAGCTGTTTTTT. This codes for CAIKQGVDTGELFF.

This sequence joins TRBV5-5 and TRBJ2-7; D gene ambiguous. CDR3 size: 14 residues. The germline CDR1 and CDR2 sequences are SGHKS and YYEKEE (reference sequence). With 3 bases removed from V and 7 bases from J, the gap between germline ends came to 17 bases. The CDR3 protein is CASSSPGSTVEQYF. CDR3 coding DNA: TGTGCCAGCAGCTCGCCCGGGTCGACTGTGGAGCAGTACTTC.

The chain uses TRBV19 and TRBJ1-2; D unresolved. V dropped 5 bases and J dropped 7 bases, with 17 bases sitting between them. The germline V gene encodes CDR1 LNHDA and CDR2 SQIVND (reference sequence). The CDR3 is 14 amino acids. This chain's CDR3 is CASSFDRAAGGYTF. The CDR3 DNA follows: TGTGCCAGTAGTTTCGACCGGGCAGCGGGTGGCTACACCTTC.

The chain has TRBV3-1 (or the pseudogene TRBV3-2) and TRBJ1-4; D ambiguous. With 2 bases removed from V and 5 bases from J, the gap between germline ends came to 9 bases. The CDR3 has 14 residues. The germline CDR1 and CDR2 sequences are LGHDT and YNNKEL (reference sequence). CDR3 protein: CASSQRGVNEKLFF. CDR3 DNA sequence: TGTGCCAGCAGCCAACGGGGAGTAAATGAAAAACTGTTTTTT.

The chain carries TRBV7-9 and TRBJ2-7, with 7 bases aligning to TRBD1. Looked up from germline, CDR1 is SEHNR and CDR2 is FQNEAQ (reference sequence). This CDR3 spans 15 amino acids. With 5 bases clipped from V and 2 bases from J, the junction kept 9 bases outside the gene matches. The CDR3 DNA reads as TGTGCCAGCAGCCCAAGGGGGACAGTTGCCTACGAGCAGTACTTC. Translation: CASSPRGTVAYEQYF.

This chain connects TRBV6-2 or TRBV6-3 to TRBJ1-1; tentatively, D is TRBD1 (5 bases). Trimming cost V 6 bases and J 1 base, with 12 bases left between them. CDR3 length: 14 residues. Germline V lookup: CDR1 MNHEY, CDR2 SVGEGT. Here the CDR3 DNA reads TGTGCCAGCAGCGACCGACAGCCGAACACTGAAGCTTTCTTT. It encodes CASSDRQPNTEAFF.

The CDR3 sequence is CASSYRAGGAYEQYF. The CDR3 DNA sequence: TGTGCCAGCAGCTATAGAGCGGGGGGCGCCTACGAGCAGTACTTC. V is TRBV3-1 (or the pseudogene TRBV3-2) and J is TRBJ2-7, with TRBD2 matching over 9 bases. The CDR3 consists of 15 residues. Germline loops: CDR1 LGHDT, CDR2 YNNKEL (reference sequence). The trim removed 5 bases at V and 2 bases at J, leaving 7 bases unmatched.

V is TRBV30 and J is TRBJ2-1; 7 bases are a match to TRBD1. Germline V lookup: CDR1 GTSNPN, CDR2 SVGIG (reference sequence). The CDR3 contains 13 residues. J was trimmed by 7 bases and V by 2 bases; bases with no gene match: 5. The CDR3 coding sequence is TGTGCCTGGAGTAGACAGGGAGTTAATGAGCAGTTCTTC. Protein product: CAWSRQGVNEQFF.

The J gene is TRBJ1-1, the V gene TRBV6-6, with a possible D match to TRBD1 (5 bases). The germline V gene has CDR1 MNHNY and CDR2 SVGAGI (reference sequence). CDR3 length equals 13 residues. Trimming shortened V by 4 bases and J by 4 bases, and 10 bases separated the two germline ends. CDR3 DNA: TGTGCCAGCAGTTCGAGAGACAGCACTGAAGCTTTCTTT. Translated, it gives CASSSRDSTEAFF.

The chain is built from TRBV29-1 and TRBJ2-1; 8 bases line up with TRBD2. With 4 bases clipped from V and 2 bases from J, the junction kept 4 bases outside the gene matches. This CDR3 comprises 14 residues. Germline values: CDR1 SQVTM, CDR2 ANQGSEA. This chain's CDR3 is CSVGTGGAYNEQFF. DNA for the CDR3: TGCAGCGTTGGTACGGGGGGGGCCTACAATGAGCAGTTCTTC.